One and the same sample provided the 4 T cell receptor beta chains below, sequenced in a study of cytomegalovirus exposure and HLA in healthy donors (dated by TCRdb to about 2017). Library prep was done by the immunoSEQ multiplex PCR assay. For the multiplex PCR, a mixture combining 60 forward primers for TCR Vbeta segments and 13 reverse primers for TCR Jbeta segments was used. The source is immuneACCESS, and TCRdb retained only in-frame sequences with V and J called. Part of the clones is not carried over; for the studies checked, unresolved V genes explain less than half of this, and the remainder is unexplained. The sample table records about 100,000 clones. The top ten constitute about 6% of the sample. Material: PBMCs. Source of these receptors: a girl aged 5 to 17 in good health and CMV-seropositive.

The chain combines TRBV9 with TRBJ1-1; TRBD1 might be the D (6 bases). V lost 7 bases to trimming and J lost 4 bases, with 20 bases between them. The CDR3 sequence is 15 residues long. From germline, CDR1 is SGDLS and CDR2 YYNGEE. DNA of the CDR3: TGTGCCAGCGGGGGGGCAGGGAGAGGGAGCACTGAAGCTTTCTTT. This encodes CASGGAGRGSTEAFF.

The rearrangement links TRBV7-9 to TRBJ1-5; 10 positions match TRBD1. Germline V CDR1 and CDR2: SEHNR, FQNEAQ (reference sequence). Germline trimming cut 3 bases from V and 7 bases from J; bases unmatched to any gene: 6. The CDR3 contains 15 residues. CDR3 DNA sequence: TGTGCCAGCAGCTTGGGGACAGGGGATGGGCAGCCCCAGCATTTT. Protein sequence: CASSLGTGDGQPQHF. Combining the CDR3 with reference TRBV7-9 and TRBJ1-5 gives the whole variable domain DTGVSQNPRHKITKRGQNVTFRCDPISEHNRLYWYRQTLGQGPEFLTYFQNEAQLEKSRLLSDRFSAERPKGSFSTLEIQRTEQGDSAMYLCASSLGTGDGQPQHFGDGTRLSIL.

The chain joins TRBV11-3 to TRBJ2-3; D is perhaps TRBD2 (6 bases). Germline CDR1 and CDR2: SGHNT and YENEEA. The V end was cut by 5 bases, the J end by 0 bases, with 12 bases between. The CDR3 runs 15 residues. The CDR3 spells CASSARGLSTDTQYF. The CDR3 bases are TGTGCCAGCAGCGCAAGGGGACTCAGCACAGATACGCAGTATTTT. Complete variable domain (other parts from reference TRBV11-3 and TRBJ2-3): EAGVVQSPRYKIIEKKQPVAFWCNPISGHNTLYWYLQNLGQGPELLIRYENEEAVDDSQLPKDRFSAERLKGVDSTLKIQPAELGDSAVYLCASSARGLSTDTQYFGPGTRLTVL.

This sequence joins TRBV11-2 and TRBJ1-6, with 8 bases identical to TRBD1. V was clipped by 2 bases and J by 6 bases; unmatched bases: 6. Germline assignment: CDR1 SGHAT and CDR2 FQNNGV. This CDR3 contains 16 residues. CDR3 amino acids: CASSLHLGQANSPLHF. The CDR3 coding sequence is TGTGCCAGCAGCTTACATTTGGGACAGGCTAATTCACCCCTCCACTTT. The complete variable domain, with remaining parts taken from reference TRBV11-2 and TRBJ1-6, reads EAGVAQSPRYKIIEKRQSVAFWCNPISGHATLYWYQQILGQGPKLLIQFQNNGVVDDSQLPKDRFSAERLKGVDSTLKIQPAKLEDSAVYLCASSLHLGQANSPLHFGNGTRLTVT.